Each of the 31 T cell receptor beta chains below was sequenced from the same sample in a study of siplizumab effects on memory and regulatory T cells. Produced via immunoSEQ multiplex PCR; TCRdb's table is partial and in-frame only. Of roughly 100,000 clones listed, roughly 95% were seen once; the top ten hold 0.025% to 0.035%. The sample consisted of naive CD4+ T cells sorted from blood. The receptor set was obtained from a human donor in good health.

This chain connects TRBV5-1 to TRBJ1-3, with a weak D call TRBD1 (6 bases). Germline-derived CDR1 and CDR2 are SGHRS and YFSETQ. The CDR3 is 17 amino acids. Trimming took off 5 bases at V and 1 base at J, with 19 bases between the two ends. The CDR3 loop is CASRNIGGQGSGNTIYF. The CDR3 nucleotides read TGCGCCAGCAGGAATATCGGGGGCCAAGGGTCTGGAAACACCATATATTTT.

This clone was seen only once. The CDR3 DNA sequence: TGTGCCAGCAGCCTAGTCCGGGCAGGACGCGAAAAACTGTTTTTT. Translating gives CASSLVRAGREKLFF. The chain employs TRBV11-2 and TRBJ1-4; D gene ambiguous. CDR1 is SGHAT, CDR2 FQNNGV, per germline. Deletions cut 5 bases from V and 8 bases from J, with 18 bases between. The CDR3 extends over 15 amino acids.

In nucleotides, the CDR3 is TGTGCCAGCAGCTGGGGACTAGCGGGGGGGAAGACCGGGGAGCTGTTTTTT. This translates into CASSWGLAGGKTGELFF. This chain joins TRBV7-6 and TRBJ2-2; 16 positions agree with TRBD2. In germline, CDR1 is SGHVS, CDR2 FNYEAQ. Germline trimming cut 4 bases from V and 5 bases from J; bases unmatched to any gene: 4. There are 17 residues in the CDR3.

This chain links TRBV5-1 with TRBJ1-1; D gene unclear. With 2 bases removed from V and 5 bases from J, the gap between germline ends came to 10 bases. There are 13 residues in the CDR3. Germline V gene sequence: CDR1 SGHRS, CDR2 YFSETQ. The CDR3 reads CASSFAEGTEAFF. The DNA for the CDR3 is TGCGCCAGCAGCTTCGCGGAGGGTACTGAAGCTTTCTTT.

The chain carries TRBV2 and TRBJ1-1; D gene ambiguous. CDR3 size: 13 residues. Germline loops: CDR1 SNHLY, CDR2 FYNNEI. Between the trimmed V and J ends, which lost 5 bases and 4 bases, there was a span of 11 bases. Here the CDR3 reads CASSSPRSTEAFF. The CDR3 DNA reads TGTGCCAGCAGTAGCCCCCGGAGCACTGAAGCTTTCTTT.

Written as DNA, the CDR3 is TGTGCCAGCAGTTCGGGGGGAAACGAGCAGTACTTC. It specifies CASSSGGNEQYF. V usage is TRBV2 and J usage is TRBJ2-7; 7 bases align to TRBD2. Germline CDR1 SNHLY, CDR2 FYNNEI. This CDR3 has 12 amino acids. V shed 5 bases and J 5 bases; nucleotides not matched to a gene: 3.

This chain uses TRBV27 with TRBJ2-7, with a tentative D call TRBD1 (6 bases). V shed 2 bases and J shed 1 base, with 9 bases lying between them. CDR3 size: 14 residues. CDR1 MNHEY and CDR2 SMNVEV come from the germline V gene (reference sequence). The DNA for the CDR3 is TGTGCCAGCAGTTTAACGCAGGGGTCCTACGAGCAGTACTTC. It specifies CASSLTQGSYEQYF.

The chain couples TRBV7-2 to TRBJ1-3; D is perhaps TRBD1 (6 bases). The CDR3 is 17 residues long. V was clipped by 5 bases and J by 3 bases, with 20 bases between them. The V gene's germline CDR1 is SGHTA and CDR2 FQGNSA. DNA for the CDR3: TGTGCCAGCAGCGATACCCAGGGGCGGTTTTTTGGAAACACCATATATTTT. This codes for CASSDTQGRFFGNTIYF.

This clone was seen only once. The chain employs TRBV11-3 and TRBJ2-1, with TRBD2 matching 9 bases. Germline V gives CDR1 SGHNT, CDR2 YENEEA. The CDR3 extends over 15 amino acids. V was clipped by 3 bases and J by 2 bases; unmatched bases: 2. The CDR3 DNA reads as TGTGCCAGCAGCTTCAGCGGGGGGACCTACAATGAGCAGTTCTTC. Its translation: CASSFSGGTYNEQFF.

In DNA form, the CDR3 reads TGTGCCAGCAGCCCGCCGGGCAGGGGGGGTGAAAAACTGTTTTTT. Amino acids: CASSPPGRGGEKLFF. This sequence joins TRBV28 and TRBJ1-4, with TRBD1 identical over 7 bases. The V segment lost 6 bases and the J segment 7 bases; nucleotides outside the gene matches: 11. The CDR3 has 15 residues. Per the germline V gene, CDR1 is MDHEN and CDR2 is SYDVKM. Drawing the rest from reference TRBV28 and TRBJ1-4, the complete variable domain is DVKVTQSSRYLVKRTGEKVFLECVQDMDHENMFWYRQDPGLGLRLIYFSYDVKMKEKGDIPEGYSVSREKKERFSLILESASTNQTSMYLCASSPPGRGGEKLFFGSGTQLSVL.

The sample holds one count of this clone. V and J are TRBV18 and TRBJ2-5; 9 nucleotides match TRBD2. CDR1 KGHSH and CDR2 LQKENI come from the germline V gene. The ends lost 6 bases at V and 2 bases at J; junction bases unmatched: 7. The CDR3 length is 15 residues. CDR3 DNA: TGTGCCAGCTCTGCGACTAGCGGTATACAAGAGACCCAGTACTTC. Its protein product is CASSATSGIQETQYF. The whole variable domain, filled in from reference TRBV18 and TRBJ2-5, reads NAGVMQNPRHLVRRRGQEARLRCSPMKGHSHVYWYRQLPEEGLKFMVYLQKENIIDESGMPKERFSAEFPKEGPSILRIQQVVRGDSAAYFCASSATSGIQETQYFGPGTRLLVL.

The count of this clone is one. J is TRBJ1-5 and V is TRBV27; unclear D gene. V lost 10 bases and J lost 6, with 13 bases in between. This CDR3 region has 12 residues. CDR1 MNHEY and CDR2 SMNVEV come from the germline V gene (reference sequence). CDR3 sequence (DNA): TGTGCCACCCATCGTCAGAGTCAGCCCCAGCATTTT. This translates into CATHRQSQPQHF.

CDR3 sequence: CASSYIGHTEAFF. For the CDR3, the DNA is TGTGCCAGCAGTTACATTGGTCACACTGAAGCTTTCTTT. The chain carries TRBV6-5 and TRBJ1-1; D is undetermined. Germline loops: CDR1 MNHEY, CDR2 SVGAGI. The CDR3 has 13 residues. Trimming cost V 2 bases and J 3 bases, with 7 bases left between them.

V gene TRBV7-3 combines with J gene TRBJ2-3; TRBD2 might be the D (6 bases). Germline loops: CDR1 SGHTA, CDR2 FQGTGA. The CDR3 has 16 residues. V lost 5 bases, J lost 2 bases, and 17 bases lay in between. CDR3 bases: TGTGCCAGCAGCCCCCAGGGCGGGGCCTTCACAGATACGCAGTATTTT. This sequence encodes CASSPQGGAFTDTQYF.

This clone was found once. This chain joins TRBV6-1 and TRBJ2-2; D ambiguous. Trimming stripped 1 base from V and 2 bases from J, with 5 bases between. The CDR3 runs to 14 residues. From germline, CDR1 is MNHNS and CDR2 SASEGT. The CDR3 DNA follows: TGTGCCAGCAGTGAAGGGTTAAACACCGGGGAGCTGTTTTTT. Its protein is CASSEGLNTGELFF.

CDR3 amino acids: CAISGQDNEQFF. CDR3 coding DNA: TGTGCCATCAGTGGGCAGGACAATGAGCAGTTCTTC. J is TRBJ2-1 and V is TRBV10-3; D unclear. Germline CDR1 reads ENHRY; CDR2 reads SYGVKD. CDR3 length: 12 residues. V gave up 4 bases and J gave up 5 bases, with 6 bases separating them.

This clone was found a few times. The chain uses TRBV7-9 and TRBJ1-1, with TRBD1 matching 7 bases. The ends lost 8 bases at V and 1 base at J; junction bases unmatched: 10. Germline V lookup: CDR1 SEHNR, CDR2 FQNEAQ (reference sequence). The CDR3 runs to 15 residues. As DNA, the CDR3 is TGTGCCAGCCGCCTACAGGGGCTAGAGAACACTGAAGCTTTCTTT. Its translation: CASRLQGLENTEAFF.

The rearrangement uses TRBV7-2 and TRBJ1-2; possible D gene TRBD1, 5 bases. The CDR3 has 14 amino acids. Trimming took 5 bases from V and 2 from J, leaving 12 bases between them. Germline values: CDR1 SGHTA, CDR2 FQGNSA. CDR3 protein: CASSPATVNYGYTF. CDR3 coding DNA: TGTGCCAGCAGCCCCGCGACAGTAAACTATGGCTACACCTTC.

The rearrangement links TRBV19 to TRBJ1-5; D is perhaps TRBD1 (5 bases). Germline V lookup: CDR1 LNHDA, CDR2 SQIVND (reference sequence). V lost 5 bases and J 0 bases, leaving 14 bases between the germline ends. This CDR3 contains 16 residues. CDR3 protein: CASSEWGLYSNQPQHF. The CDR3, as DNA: TGTGCCAGTAGTGAGTGGGGACTATATAGCAATCAGCCCCAGCATTTT.

The CDR3 is CASSVGSSIGRTDTQYF. The DNA for the CDR3 is TGTGCCAGCAGCGTAGGGTCGTCCATCGGTCGCACAGATACGCAGTATTTT. This chain links TRBV9 with TRBJ2-3; D gene uncertain. V gave up 0 bases and J gave up 1 base, with 15 bases separating them. The CDR3 is 17 residues long. Germline CDR1 SGDLS, CDR2 YYNGEE.

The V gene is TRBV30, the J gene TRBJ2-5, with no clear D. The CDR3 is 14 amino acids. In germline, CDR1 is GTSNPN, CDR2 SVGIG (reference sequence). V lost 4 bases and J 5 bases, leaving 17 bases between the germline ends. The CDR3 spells CAWTYSGWVETQYF. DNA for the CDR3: TGTGCCTGGACCTACTCTGGTTGGGTGGAGACCCAGTACTTC.

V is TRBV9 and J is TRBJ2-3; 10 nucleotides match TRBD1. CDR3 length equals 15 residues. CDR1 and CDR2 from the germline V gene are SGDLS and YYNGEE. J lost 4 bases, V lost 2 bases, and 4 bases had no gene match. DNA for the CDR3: TGTGCCAGCAGCGTTCGAGGGACAGGGGCAGATACGCAGTATTTT. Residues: CASSVRGTGADTQYF.

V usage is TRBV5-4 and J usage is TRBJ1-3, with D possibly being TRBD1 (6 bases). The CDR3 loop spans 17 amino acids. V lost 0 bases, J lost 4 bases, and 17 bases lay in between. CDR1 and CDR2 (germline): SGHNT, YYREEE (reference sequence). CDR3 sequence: CASSLATLGGTGNTIYF. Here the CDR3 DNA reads TGTGCCAGCAGCTTGGCCACCTTAGGGGGGACAGGAAACACCATATATTTT.

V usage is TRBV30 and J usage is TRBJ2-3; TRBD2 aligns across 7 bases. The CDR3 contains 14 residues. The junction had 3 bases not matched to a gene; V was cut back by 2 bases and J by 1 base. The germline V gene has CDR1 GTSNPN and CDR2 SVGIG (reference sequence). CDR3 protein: CAWSRAGGTDTQYF. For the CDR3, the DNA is TGTGCCTGGAGTCGCGCGGGGGGCACAGATACGCAGTATTTT.

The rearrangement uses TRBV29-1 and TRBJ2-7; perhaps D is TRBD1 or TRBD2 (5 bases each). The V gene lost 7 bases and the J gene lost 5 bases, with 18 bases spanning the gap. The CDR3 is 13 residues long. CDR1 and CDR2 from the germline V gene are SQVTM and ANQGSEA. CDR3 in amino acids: CSAKRGGTHEQYF. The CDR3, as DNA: TGCAGCGCGAAACGTGGGGGTACCCACGAGCAGTACTTC.

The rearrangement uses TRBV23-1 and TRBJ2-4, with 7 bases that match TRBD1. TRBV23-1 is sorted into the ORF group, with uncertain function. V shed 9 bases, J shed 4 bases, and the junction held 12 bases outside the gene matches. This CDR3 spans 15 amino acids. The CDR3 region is CASCLARDRKNIQYF. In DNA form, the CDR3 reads TGCGCCAGTTGCCTAGCTCGGGACAGAAAAAACATTCAGTACTTC.

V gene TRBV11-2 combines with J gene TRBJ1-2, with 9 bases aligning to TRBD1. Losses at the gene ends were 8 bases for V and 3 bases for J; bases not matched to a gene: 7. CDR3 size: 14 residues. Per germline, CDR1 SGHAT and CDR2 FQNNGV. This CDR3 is CASGGDREYYGYTF. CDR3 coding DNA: TGTGCCAGCGGCGGGGACAGGGAATACTATGGCTACACCTTC.

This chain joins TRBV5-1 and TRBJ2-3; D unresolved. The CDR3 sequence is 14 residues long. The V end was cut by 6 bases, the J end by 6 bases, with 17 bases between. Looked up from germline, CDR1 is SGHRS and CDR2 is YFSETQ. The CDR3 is CASNSGSLADTQYF. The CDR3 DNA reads TGCGCCAGCAATTCGGGTTCCCTGGCTGATACGCAGTATTTT.

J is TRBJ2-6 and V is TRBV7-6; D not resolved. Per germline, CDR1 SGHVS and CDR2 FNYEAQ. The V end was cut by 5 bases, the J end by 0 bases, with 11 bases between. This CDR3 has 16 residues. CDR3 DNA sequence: TGTGCCAGCAGCGCTGCCCGAGACTCTGGGGCCAACGTCCTGACTTTC. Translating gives CASSAARDSGANVLTF.

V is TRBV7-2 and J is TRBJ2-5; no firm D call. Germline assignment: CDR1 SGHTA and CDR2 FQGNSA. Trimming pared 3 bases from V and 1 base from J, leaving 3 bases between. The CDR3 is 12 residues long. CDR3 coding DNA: TGTGCCAGCAGCTTCCTCCAAGAGACCCAGTACTTC. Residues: CASSFLQETQYF.

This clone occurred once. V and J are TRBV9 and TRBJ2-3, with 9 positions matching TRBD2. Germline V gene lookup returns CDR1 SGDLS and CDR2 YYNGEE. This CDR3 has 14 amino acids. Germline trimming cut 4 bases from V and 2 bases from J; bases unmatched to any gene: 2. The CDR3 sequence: CASSLAGLTDTQYF. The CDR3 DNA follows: TGTGCCAGCAGCCTAGCGGGGCTCACAGATACGCAGTATTTT.